The clone carrying this T cell receptor beta chain showed up just once. This entry comes from a study of control samples from healthy donors and cancer patients. Germline V gene lookup returns CDR1 WNHNN and CDR2 SYGVQD (reference sequence). Between the trimmed V and J ends, which lost 3 bases and 10 bases, there was a span of 12 bases. CDR3 size: 12 residues. Some clones are missing from TCRdb's copy, which holds only in-frame ones; the method was immunoSEQ multiplex PCR. The table includes roughly 100,000 clones, approximately 90% detected once. The gene calls are TRBV10-1 and TRBJ1-1; weak D call: TRBD1 (6 bases). This TCR came from a woman aged 18-29 years in good health. The sample was blood. In DNA, the CDR3 is TGCGCCAGCAGTGATACAGGGATGAGAGCTTTCTTT. It specifies CASSDTGMRAFF.